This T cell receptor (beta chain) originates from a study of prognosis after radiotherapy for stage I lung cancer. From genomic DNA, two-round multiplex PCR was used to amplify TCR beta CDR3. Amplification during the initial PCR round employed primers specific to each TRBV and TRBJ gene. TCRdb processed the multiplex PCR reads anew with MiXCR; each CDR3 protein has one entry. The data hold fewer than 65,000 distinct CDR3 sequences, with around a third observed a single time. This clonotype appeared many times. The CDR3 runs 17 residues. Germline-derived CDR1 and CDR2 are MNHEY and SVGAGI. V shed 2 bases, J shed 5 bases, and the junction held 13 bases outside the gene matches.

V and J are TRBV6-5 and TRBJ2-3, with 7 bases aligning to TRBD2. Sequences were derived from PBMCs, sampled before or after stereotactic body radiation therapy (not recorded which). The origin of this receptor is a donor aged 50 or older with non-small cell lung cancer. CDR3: CASSYPRVGGSKDTQYF. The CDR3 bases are TGTGCCAGCAGTTACCCCCGTGTTGGCGGGAGTAAAGATACGCAGTATTTT.